This TCR beta chain was recovered during a study of lymphopenia after photon versus proton radiotherapy. Whole-study results and caveats: A bigger post-nadir fall in TCR diversity correlated inversely with survival time in deceased patients. Post-nadir diversity loss with photons came from oligoclonal expansion, particularly CD8+ Temra cells. Proton therapy kept repertoires fairly stable, unlike photons, which gained effector/memory cells. Only patients who died were analyzed for survival; proton advantage is unproven.

This clone showed up just once. The antigen remains unidentified. Germline V lookup: CDR1 SGHRS, CDR2 YFSETQ. After removal of 10 bases from V and 2 bases from J, the junction contained 11 bases not matched to a gene. This CDR3 region has 16 residues. Clones were read by immunoSEQ multiplex PCR, and TCRdb kept only the in-frame ones, dropping some. The repertoire holds 8,000 or so clones, with 70% to 90% as singletons. This clonotype was sampled from a woman between 65 and 79 years old with pancreatic cancer. Sequences were derived from peripheral blood, sampled from a patient treated with photon-based radiotherapy. The chain combines TRBV5-1 with TRBJ2-2; 10 positions match TRBD2. CDR3 nucleotide sequence: TGCGCCTCCATCCCAACTAGCGGGATTAACACCGGGGAGCTGTTTTTT. This codes for CASIPTSGINTGELFF.